This note documents a single T cell receptor (beta chain) sequence. Its specificity is unknown. This sample stems from a study of T-cell memory formation after mild COVID-19. TCRdb recomputed calls from the 5' RACE reads with MiXCR, one row per CDR3 protein. The sample has about 270,000 distinct CDR3 sequences, 15% seen once; the top ten hold under 2.5%. Study conclusions and caveats: A balance of CD4 and CD8 characterized clones contracting day 15 to 85, whereas later expanders leaned CD4+. Certain responding clones were present in pre-infection memory, suggesting participation of cross-reactive memory. Contracting CD4+ clones were located mainly in CM and EM, and CD8+ clones in EMRA.

The specimen was PBMCs or a T cell subset sorted from them (not recorded which). This sequence originates from an adult woman who had mild COVID-19 (a few samples of this study predate the infection). Cell type and time point are not known.

The CDR3 sequence is CASSELEQTLTGANVLTF. The CDR3 nucleotides read TGTGCCAGCAGTGAATTGGAACAGACCCTTACTGGGGCCAACGTCCTGACTTTC. V gene TRBV25-1 combines with J gene TRBJ2-6, with D hard to call. The CDR3 covers 18 residues. Per the germline V gene, CDR1 is MGHDK and CDR2 is SYGVNS. Trimming cost V 1 base and J 2 bases, with 15 bases left between them.